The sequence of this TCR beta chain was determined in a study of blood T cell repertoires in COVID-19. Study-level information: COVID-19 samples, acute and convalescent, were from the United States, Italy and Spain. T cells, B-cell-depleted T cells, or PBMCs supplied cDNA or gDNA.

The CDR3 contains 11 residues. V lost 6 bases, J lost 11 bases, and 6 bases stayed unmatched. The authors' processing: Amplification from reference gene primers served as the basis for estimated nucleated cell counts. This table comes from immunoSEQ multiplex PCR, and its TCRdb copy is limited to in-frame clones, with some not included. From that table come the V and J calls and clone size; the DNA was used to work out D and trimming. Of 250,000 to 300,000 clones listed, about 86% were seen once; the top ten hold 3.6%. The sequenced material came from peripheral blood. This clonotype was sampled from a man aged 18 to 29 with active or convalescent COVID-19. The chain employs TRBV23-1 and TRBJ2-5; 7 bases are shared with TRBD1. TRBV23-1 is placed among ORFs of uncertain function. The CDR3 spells CASRPIQGQYF. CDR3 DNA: TGCGCCAGCAGACCAATACAGGGGCAGTACTTC.